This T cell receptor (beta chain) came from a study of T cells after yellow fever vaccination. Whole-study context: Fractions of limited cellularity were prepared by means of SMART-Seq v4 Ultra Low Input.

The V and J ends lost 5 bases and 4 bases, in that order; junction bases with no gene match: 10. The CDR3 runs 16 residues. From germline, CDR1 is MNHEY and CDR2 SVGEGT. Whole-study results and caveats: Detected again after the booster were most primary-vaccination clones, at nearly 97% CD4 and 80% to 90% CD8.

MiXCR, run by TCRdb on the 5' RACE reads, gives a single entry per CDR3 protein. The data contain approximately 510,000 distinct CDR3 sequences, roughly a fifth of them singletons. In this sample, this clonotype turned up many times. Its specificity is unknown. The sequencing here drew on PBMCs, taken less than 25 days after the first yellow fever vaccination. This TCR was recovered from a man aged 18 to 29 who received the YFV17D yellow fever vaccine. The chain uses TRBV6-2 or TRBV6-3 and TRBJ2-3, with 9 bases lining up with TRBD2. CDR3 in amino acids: CASSRPPGGGADTQYF. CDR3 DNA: TGTGCCAGCAGTCGACCCCCGGGCGGGGGGGCAGATACGCAGTATTTT.